Detailed here is one T cell receptor (beta chain). This record belongs to a study of T cells in Graves' hyperthyroidism and ophthalmopathy. Germline loops: CDR1 KGHSH, CDR2 LQKENI. The CDR3 has 17 amino acids. V lost 1 base to trimming and J lost 4 bases, with 16 bases between them. From RNA transcripts, TCR beta CDR3 regions were amplified. Researchers ran a first-round RT-PCR on the TCR CDR3 using the HTBI primer set. Using its own MiXCR run on the multiplex PCR reads, TCRdb lists one record per CDR3 protein. The sample has around 190,000 distinct CDR3 sequences; approximately 17% are singletons. Specimen: blood. This chain uses TRBV18 with TRBJ2-2; D is undetermined. This clonotype was sampled from a woman aged 45 to 65 with Graves' hyperthyroidism. The CDR3 loop is CASSPLPTTESTGELFF. The CDR3 coding sequence is TGTGCCAGCTCACCACTCCCGACGACGGAAAGCACCGGGGAGCTGTTTTTT.